Below, 14 T cell receptor beta chains from the same sample are listed, as sequenced in a study of vaccination and CD4 T cells after COVID-19. No antigen has been identified for these receptors. This sample's treatment: approximately 11-day PBMC culture with coronavirus spike peptide pools or control peptides (ViraFEST assay). Cultured CD4+ T cell DNA was sequenced using the Oncomine TCR Beta short-read assay. TCRdb re-analysed the PCR reads in MiXCR, keeping a single row per CDR3 protein. The table has 11,000 or so distinct CDR3 sequences, roughly 58% seen once. Sequencing was performed on CD4+ T cells from blood, cultured in vitro. The receptors were gathered from a human donor who had recovered from COVID-19.

This clonotype came up a few times. The chain couples TRBV25-1 to TRBJ1-1, with no clear D. The ends were cut back, 9 bases at V and 1 base at J, with 15 bases in the middle. This CDR3 has 14 amino acids. Looked up from germline, CDR1 is MGHDK and CDR2 is SYGVNS. The CDR3 region is CASMIPGSNTEAFF. The CDR3 coding sequence is TGTGCCAGTATGATCCCCGGGTCGAACACTGAAGCTTTCTTT. The complete variable domain, with remaining parts taken from reference TRBV25-1 and TRBJ1-1, reads EADIYQTPRYLVIGTGKKITLECSQTMGHDKMYWYQQDPGMELHLIHYSYGVNSTEKGDLSSESTVSRIRTEHFPLTLESARPSHTSQYLCASMIPGSNTEAFFGQGTRLTVV.

This clonotype was counted a few times. V and J are TRBV4-3 and TRBJ1-6; D might be TRBD1 (5 bases). CDR1 is LGHNA and CDR2 is YSLEER in the germline V gene. The V end was cut by 6 bases, the J end by 7 bases, with 16 bases between. CDR3 length: 15 amino acids. In DNA form, the CDR3 reads TGCGCCAGCAGACGGGACCTCAAAGGCAATTCACCCCTCCACTTT. Translating it yields CASRRDLKGNSPLHF.

V and J are TRBV6-1 and TRBJ2-3; possible D gene TRBD1, 6 bases. CDR1 and CDR2 from the germline V gene are MNHNS and SASEGT. CDR3 size: 14 residues. The V gene lost 10 bases and the J gene lost 1 base, with 15 bases spanning the gap. CDR3 coding DNA: TGTGCCACGCACAGGGCGCGGGGCACAGATACGCAGTATTTT. As protein: CATHRARGTDTQYF.

This clonotype was recorded once. The rearrangement uses TRBV21-1 and TRBJ2-7; the D call of TRBD2 is as the table states it, not checked on the DNA. TRBV21-1 represents a pseudogene. This CDR3 is 16 amino acids long. CDR3 residues: CASSFPSGTSSYEQYF. The CDR3, as DNA: TGTGCCAGCAGCTTCCCTAGCGGGACGAGCTCCTACGAGCAGTACTTC.

The rearrangement uses TRBV12-3 or TRBV12-4 and TRBJ2-7; D is possibly TRBD1 or TRBD2 (5 bases each). The V end lost 1 base, the J end lost 4 bases, and 17 bases lay between the germline ends. The CDR3 consists of 16 residues. The CDR3 nucleotides read TGTGCCAGCAGTTTAGAGGGACCCTCGATGGTGTACGAGCAGTACTTC. This encodes CASSLEGPSMVYEQYF.

The J gene is TRBJ2-6, the V gene TRBV2, with TRBD2 matching 9 bases. The V gene's germline CDR1 is SNHLY and CDR2 FYNNEI. This CDR3 has 18 residues. V was pared by 10 bases and J by 0 bases, with 13 bases of the junction left unmatched. The CDR3 DNA follows: TGTGCCACCAAAAGGGCTAGCGGGACTCTCTCTGGGGCCAACGTCCTGACTTTC. Translating it yields CATKRASGTLSGANVLTF.

This chain connects TRBV6-2 or TRBV6-3 to TRBJ1-2, with 9 bases lining up with TRBD1. Germline CDR1 MNHEY, CDR2 SVGEGT. The CDR3 is made up of 17 amino acids. The junction had 12 bases not matched to a gene; V was cut back by 5 bases and J by 2 bases. The CDR3 sequence: CASSNQAWDRVNYGYTF. In nucleotides, the CDR3 is TGTGCCAGCAGTAACCAAGCCTGGGACAGGGTGAACTATGGCTACACCTTC.

CDR3 protein: CASSTMDGSRGTDTQYF. The DNA of the CDR3 is TGTGCCAGCAGTACCATGGACGGGAGCAGGGGCACAGATACGCAGTATTTT. The chain uses TRBV2 and TRBJ2-3, with a weak D call TRBD2 (6 bases). V lost 5 bases and J lost 1, with 19 bases in between. Germline values: CDR1 SNHLY, CDR2 FYNNEI. This CDR3 has 17 amino acids.

The sample holds a few counts of this clonotype. The rearrangement links TRBV5-4 to TRBJ2-5; 9 nucleotides align to TRBD2. The germline V gene encodes CDR1 SGHNT and CDR2 YYREEE (reference sequence). The CDR3 contains 15 residues. With 6 bases clipped from V and 5 bases from J, the junction kept 11 bases outside the gene matches. The CDR3, as DNA: TGTGCCAGCACCAATTCCGGCGGGAGGGGGGAGACCCAGTACTTC. It codes for CASTNSGGRGETQYF.

J is TRBJ2-3 and V is TRBV7-8; perhaps D is TRBD1 or TRBD2 (5 bases each). Germline values: CDR1 SGHVS, CDR2 FQNEAQ. The CDR3 length is 14 residues. V gave up 5 bases and J gave up 2 bases, with 11 bases separating them. In DNA, the CDR3 is TGTGCCAGCAGCCTGGGACCCTCCACAGATACGCAGTATTTT. Translated: CASSLGPSTDTQYF.

The V and J genes are TRBV20-1 and TRBJ2-3; TRBD1 aligns across 8 bases. The junction had 7 bases not matched to a gene; V was cut back by 6 bases and J by 2 bases. Germline CDR1 is DFQATT and CDR2 is SNEGSKA (reference sequence). The CDR3 is 14 residues long. The CDR3 sequence is CSAKDRVFTDTQYF. The DNA of the CDR3 is TGCAGTGCCAAGGACAGGGTATTCACAGATACGCAGTATTTT.

V gene TRBV20-1 combines with J gene TRBJ2-1; 11 bases are a match to TRBD1. The ends lost 0 bases at V and 5 bases at J; junction bases unmatched: 6. Germline CDR1 is DFQATT and CDR2 is SNEGSKA (reference sequence). The CDR3 has 16 residues. CDR3 amino acids: CSARDPGQGGNNEQFF. Here the CDR3 DNA reads TGCAGTGCTAGAGACCCGGGACAGGGGGGAAACAATGAGCAGTTCTTC.

This chain joins TRBV6-1 and TRBJ1-1; D is perhaps TRBD1 (6 bases). Germline assignment: CDR1 MNHNS and CDR2 SASEGT. V gave up 4 bases and J gave up 5 bases, with 14 bases separating them. The CDR3 has 14 amino acids. For the CDR3, the DNA is TGTGCCAGCAGTGCCACACTAGGACAGACTGAAGCTTTCTTT. Protein sequence: CASSATLGQTEAFF.

Only a few counts were recorded for this clonotype. V is TRBV28 and J is TRBJ1-5; D may be TRBD1 (6 bases). The germline V and J ends were trimmed by 4 bases and 5 bases, with 12 bases remaining between them. The germline gives CDR1 MDHEN, CDR2 SYDVKM. The CDR3 runs to 14 residues. CDR3 bases: TGTGCCAGCAGTTGGGGGCAGGGGCATCAGCCCCAGCATTTT. Translation: CASSWGQGHQPQHF.